This T cell receptor (beta chain) was found in a study of cytomegalovirus exposure and HLA in healthy donors. Study-wide results and caveats: Later on, an analysis showed TCR association rates differing by HLA locus, with DRB1 the most and HLA-C the fewest.

CDR3 length: 13 residues. V dropped 3 bases and J dropped 8; count of bases not matched to a gene: 6. Per germline, CDR1 SEHNR and CDR2 FQNEAQ (reference sequence). PCR amplification relied on 60 Vbeta primers (plus 13 Jbeta primers). Using immunoSEQ multiplex PCR, the repertoire was profiled, and TCRdb retains in-frame clones only, with some absent. The table shows 100,000 to 150,000 clones, with approximately 77% occurring only once. As concerns this clone: The target antigen is unknown.

The V call is TRBV7-9, the J call TRBJ1-2; 7 bases are a match to TRBD1. The receptor's source is a man in his late teens or twenties in good health and CMV-seronegative. The source material was PBMCs. The CDR3 nucleotides read TGTGCCAGCAGCTTGCCGACAGGGCGAGGCTACACCTTC. Residues: CASSLPTGRGYTF.